This T cell receptor (beta chain) is from a study of blood T cell repertoires in COVID-19. Study in general: Specimens from acute and convalescent COVID-19 originated in the United States, Italy and Spain.

Repertoires were generated with immunoSEQ multiplex PCR, while TCRdb's copy carries only in-frame clones and drops some. The table records 200,000 to 250,000 clones, around 82% of them present only once. Losses at the gene ends were 0 bases for V and 5 bases for J; bases not matched to a gene: 4. Germline V lookup: CDR1 MGHRA, CDR2 YSYEKL. This CDR3 comprises 16 residues. Participants, about 18 to 90 years old, spanned 25 or so US areas. This chain uses TRBV4-1 with TRBJ1-4; TRBD1 matches at 9 bases. The receptor was isolated from a woman between 45 and 60 years old who had been exposed to COVID-19. Sequencing used PBMCs or T cells enriched from blood (not recorded which). CDR3 residues: CASSQDGGTGNEKLFF. CDR3 nucleotides: TGCGCCAGCAGCCAAGATGGGGGGACAGGGAATGAAAAACTGTTTTTT.